These 18 T cell receptor beta chains came from one sample sequenced in a study of technical replicates of blood from several donors. Clones were read by immunoSEQ multiplex PCR, and TCRdb kept only the in-frame ones, dropping some. The table shows fewer than 70,000 clones, with 86% occurring only once. Sequencing used PBMCs. All receptors come from a human donor in good health. Some clones in this sample may be carry-over from other donors' samples.

CDR3 region: CASSSGSSGANVLTF. The CDR3 bases are TGTGCCAGCAGCTCAGGCAGCTCTGGGGCCAACGTCCTGACTTTC. The rearrangement uses TRBV7-2 and TRBJ2-6; D gene ambiguous. CDR3 length: 15 residues. The V end lost 4 bases, the J end lost 0 bases, and 7 bases lay between the germline ends. Germline CDR1 reads SGHTA; CDR2 reads FQGNSA.

J is TRBJ2-3 and V is TRBV19; D unresolved. V was shortened by 9 bases and J by 3 bases, with 7 bases between the two germline ends. This CDR3 is 11 amino acids long. Germline loops: CDR1 LNHDA, CDR2 SQIVND (reference sequence). The CDR3 sequence: CASLETDTQYF. In DNA form, the CDR3 reads TGTGCCAGCCTAGAAACAGATACGCAGTATTTT.

The rearrangement links TRBV6-5 to TRBJ2-3; 7 positions agree with TRBD2. Germline V gene lookup returns CDR1 MNHEY and CDR2 SVGAGI. The CDR3 has 13 amino acids. The V segment lost 8 bases and the J segment 4 bases; nucleotides outside the gene matches: 6. Written as DNA, the CDR3 is TGTGCCAGCTTGACGGGAGGCCCAGATACGCAGTATTTT. Translated, it gives CASLTGGPDTQYF.

The chain carries TRBV2 and TRBJ2-2, with 15 nucleotides matching TRBD2. CDR1 SNHLY and CDR2 FYNNEI come from the germline V gene. CDR3 length equals 18 residues. J gave up 5 bases and V 6 bases, and 10 bases lay outside the gene matches. The CDR3 DNA follows: TGTGCCAGCAGCTACAAGGGACTAGCGGGGGGCGGGACCGGGGAGCTGTTTTTT. It yields the protein CASSYKGLAGGGTGELFF.

This CDR3 is CASSLVSLELNTEAFF. CDR3 bases: TGTGCCAGCAGCTTAGTGTCCCTGGAGCTGAACACTGAAGCTTTCTTT. V gene TRBV7-6 combines with J gene TRBJ1-1; D is undetermined. V dropped 1 base and J dropped 0 bases, with 12 bases sitting between them. This CDR3 is built from 16 residues. Germline CDR1 is SGHVS and CDR2 is FNYEAQ. The entire variable domain, with the rest obtained from reference TRBV7-6 and TRBJ1-1, is as follows: GAGVSQSPRYKVTKRGQDVALRCDPISGHVSLYWYRQALGQGPEFLTYFNYEAQQDKSGLPNDRFSAERPEGSISTLTIQRTEQRDSAMYRCASSLVSLELNTEAFFGQGTRLTVV.

CDR3 in DNA: TGTGCCAGCAGCAAACTTACAGGGAGGGACCAGCCCCAGCATTTT. Residues: CASSKLTGRDQPQHF. V is TRBV5-6 and J is TRBJ1-5, with D perhaps TRBD1 (6 bases). There are 15 residues in the CDR3. V gave up 4 bases and J gave up 7 bases, with 18 bases separating them. Germline CDR1 SGHDT, CDR2 YYEEEE.

The rearrangement links TRBV28 to TRBJ1-5; D possibly corresponds to TRBD1 (5 bases). The CDR3 is made up of 13 amino acids. The V end lost 5 bases, the J end lost 3 bases, and 8 bases lay between the germline ends. CDR1 and CDR2 from the germline V gene are MDHEN and SYDVKM. This CDR3 reads CASSDSFNQPQHF. DNA of the CDR3: TGTGCCAGCAGTGACAGCTTCAATCAGCCCCAGCATTTT.

V gene TRBV7-2 combines with J gene TRBJ2-7; 8 nucleotides match TRBD1. The CDR3 sequence is 15 residues long. Unmatched junction bases numbered 5, after V lost 0 bases and J lost 4 bases. Germline V gene data show CDR1 as SGHTA and CDR2 as FQGNSA. The CDR3 DNA reads TGTGCCAGCAGCTTAGCGGGGACAGGACAGTACGAGCAGTACTTC. Protein sequence: CASSLAGTGQYEQYF.

The J gene is TRBJ2-7, the V gene TRBV6-1; 10 bases map to TRBD1. V shed 3 bases, J shed 0 bases, and the junction held 2 bases outside the gene matches. The CDR3 length is 15 residues. Germline CDR1 MNHNS, CDR2 SASEGT. In nucleotides, the CDR3 is TGTGCCAGCAGTGAGGGACAGGGGCCCTCCTACGAGCAGTACTTC. Protein: CASSEGQGPSYEQYF.

The chain couples TRBV5-6 to TRBJ1-5; TRBD1 matches at 7 bases. The germline V gene has CDR1 SGHDT and CDR2 YYEEEE. V shed 4 bases, J shed 8 bases, and the junction held 15 bases outside the gene matches. The CDR3 contains 16 residues. Here the CDR3 DNA reads TGTGCCAGCAGCCCTCGACAGGGATTAGGTGGAGAGCCCCAGCATTTT. Its translation: CASSPRQGLGGEPQHF.

The V and J genes are TRBV12-5 and TRBJ2-5; a weak D match, TRBD2 (7 bases). CDR1 is LGHNT, CDR2 FRNRAP, per germline. V lost 5 bases, J lost 2 bases, and 24 bases lay in between. The CDR3 length is 18 residues. CDR3 coding DNA: TGTGCTAGTGGTGGTCGGAACAGTGGGGGGGCGGCACAAGAGACCCAGTACTTC. This encodes CASGGRNSGGAAQETQYF.

The chain is built from TRBV29-1 and TRBJ1-1; 11 nucleotides agree with TRBD1. The CDR3 runs 14 residues. Trimming removed 5 bases from V and 5 bases from J; junction bases left unmatched: 7. The germline V gene has CDR1 SQVTM and CDR2 ANQGSEA. The CDR3 loop is CSVLRDRGSTEAFF. In nucleotides, the CDR3 is TGCAGCGTTCTAAGGGACAGGGGGTCAACTGAAGCTTTCTTT.

This clone was seen only a few times. The chain employs TRBV19 and TRBJ2-7; weak D call: TRBD1 (5 bases). The ends were cut back, 5 bases at V and 2 bases at J, with 10 bases in the middle. Germline-derived CDR1 and CDR2 are LNHDA and SQIVND (reference sequence). The length of the CDR3 is 13 residues. CDR3 coding DNA: TGTGCCAGTAGTCGCCTAGGGGCCTACGAGCAGTACTTC. This translates into CASSRLGAYEQYF. Full variable domain (rest looked up from reference TRBV19 and TRBJ2-7): DGGITQSPKYLFRKEGQNVTLSCEQNLNHDAMYWYRQDPGQGLRLIYYSQIVNDFQKGDIAEGYSVSREKKESFPLTVTSAQKNPTAFYLCASSRLGAYEQYFGPGTRLTVT.

This sequence joins TRBV7-6 and TRBJ2-7; no definite D call. The CDR3 totals 12 residues. Germline CDR1 is SGHVS and CDR2 is FNYEAQ. Between the trimmed V and J ends, which lost 4 bases and 0 bases, there was a span of 4 bases. CDR3 sequence reads: CASSSNSYEQYF. The CDR3 DNA sequence: TGTGCCAGCAGCTCAAACTCCTACGAGCAGTACTTC.

The rearrangement links TRBV7-2 to TRBJ2-7; TRBD1 matches 10 bases. V lost 2 bases to trimming and J lost 3 bases; unmatched junction nucleotides: 7. CDR3 size: 16 residues. Germline V gene data show CDR1 as SGHTA and CDR2 as FQGNSA. CDR3 protein: CASSLSGTGVYYEQYF. In DNA, the CDR3 is TGTGCCAGCAGCTTATCCGGGACAGGGGTTTACTACGAGCAGTACTTC.

J is TRBJ2-3 and V is TRBV11-2; TRBD2 might be the D (6 bases). Trimming took off 3 bases at V and 1 base at J, with 14 bases between the two ends. The CDR3 extends over 16 amino acids. Looked up from germline, CDR1 is SGHAT and CDR2 is FQNNGV. The DNA for the CDR3 is TGTGCCAGCAGCTTTCCCGGCGGACTACGCACAGATACGCAGTATTTT. This gives the protein CASSFPGGLRTDTQYF.

The V gene is TRBV27, the J gene TRBJ2-7; 9 nucleotides match TRBD2. V shed 5 bases, J shed 6 bases, and the junction held 8 bases outside the gene matches. The germline V gene encodes CDR1 MNHEY and CDR2 SMNVEV (reference sequence). CDR3 size: 14 residues. The CDR3 bases are TGTGCCAGCAGTCCTATAGCGGGAGCCAGCGAGCAGTACTTC. Its protein is CASSPIAGASEQYF.

The chain employs TRBV7-3 and TRBJ2-1; TRBD1 is a possible D gene (6 bases). The germline V and J ends were trimmed by 5 bases and 5 bases, with 16 bases remaining between them. Germline CDR1 SGHTA, CDR2 FQGTGA. The CDR3 covers 15 residues. The CDR3 spells CASSRYPGQHNEQFF. Here the CDR3 DNA reads TGTGCCAGCAGCCGCTACCCCGGACAGCACAATGAGCAGTTCTTC.